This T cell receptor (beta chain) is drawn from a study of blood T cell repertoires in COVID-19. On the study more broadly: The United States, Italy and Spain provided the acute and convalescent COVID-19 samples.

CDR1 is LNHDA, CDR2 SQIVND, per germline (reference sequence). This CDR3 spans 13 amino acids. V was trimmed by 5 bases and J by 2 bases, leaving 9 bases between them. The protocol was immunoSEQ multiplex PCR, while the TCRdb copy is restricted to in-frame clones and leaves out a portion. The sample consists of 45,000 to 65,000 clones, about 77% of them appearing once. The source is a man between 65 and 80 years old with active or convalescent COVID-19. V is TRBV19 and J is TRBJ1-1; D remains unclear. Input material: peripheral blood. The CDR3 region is CASSLLVNTEAFF. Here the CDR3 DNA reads TGTGCCAGTAGTCTACTCGTCAACACTGAAGCTTTCTTT. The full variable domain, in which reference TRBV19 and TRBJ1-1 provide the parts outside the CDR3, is DGGITQSPKYLFRKEGQNVTLSCEQNLNHDAMYWYRQDPGQGLRLIYYSQIVNDFQKGDIAEGYSVSREKKESFPLTVTSAQKNPTAFYLCASSLLVNTEAFFGQGTRLTVV.